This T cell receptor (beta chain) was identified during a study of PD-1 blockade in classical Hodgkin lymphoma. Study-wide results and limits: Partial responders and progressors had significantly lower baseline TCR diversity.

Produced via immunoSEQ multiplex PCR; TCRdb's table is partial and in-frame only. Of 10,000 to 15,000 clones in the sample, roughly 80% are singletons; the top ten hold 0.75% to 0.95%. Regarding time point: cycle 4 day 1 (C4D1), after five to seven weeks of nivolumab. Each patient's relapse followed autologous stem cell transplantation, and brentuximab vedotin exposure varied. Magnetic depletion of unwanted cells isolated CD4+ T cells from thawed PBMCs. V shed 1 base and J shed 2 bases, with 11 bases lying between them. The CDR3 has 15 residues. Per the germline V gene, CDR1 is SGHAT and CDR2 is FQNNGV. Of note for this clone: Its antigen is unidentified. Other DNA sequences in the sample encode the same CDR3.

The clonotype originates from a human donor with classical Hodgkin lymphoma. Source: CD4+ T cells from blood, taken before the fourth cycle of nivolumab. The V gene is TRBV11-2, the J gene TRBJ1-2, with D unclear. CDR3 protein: CASSLGAHRNYGYTF. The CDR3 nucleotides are TGTGCCAGCAGCTTAGGGGCCCATAGGAACTATGGCTACACCTTC.